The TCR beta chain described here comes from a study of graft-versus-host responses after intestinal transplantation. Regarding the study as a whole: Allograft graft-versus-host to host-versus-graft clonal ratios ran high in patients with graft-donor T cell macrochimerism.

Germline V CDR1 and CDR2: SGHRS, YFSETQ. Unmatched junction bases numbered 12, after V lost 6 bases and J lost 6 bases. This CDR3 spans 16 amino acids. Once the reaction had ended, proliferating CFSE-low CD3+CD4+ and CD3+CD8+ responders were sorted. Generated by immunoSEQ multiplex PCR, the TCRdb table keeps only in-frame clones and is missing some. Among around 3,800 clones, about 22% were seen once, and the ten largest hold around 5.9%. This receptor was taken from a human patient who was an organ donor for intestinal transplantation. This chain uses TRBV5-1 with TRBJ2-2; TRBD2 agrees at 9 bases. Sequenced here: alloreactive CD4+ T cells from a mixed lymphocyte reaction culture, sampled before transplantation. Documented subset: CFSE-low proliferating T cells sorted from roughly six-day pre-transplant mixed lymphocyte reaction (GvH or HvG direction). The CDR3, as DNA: TGCGCCAGCAACCCTCTTGCGGGGGGGCTTTCCGGGGAGCTGTTTTTT. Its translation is CASNPLAGGLSGELFF.